A single sample gave rise to the 29 T cell receptor beta chains below, sequenced in a study of spatial heterogeneity in lung cancer (dated by TCRdb to between 2018 and 2021). Library generation was performed with 5' RACE. The reads were generated on a NextSeq 500. The public reads were reanalyzed by TCRdb: fastp trimming at Q25, MiXCR alignment, in-frame beta chains only. A single entry per CDR3 protein holds the most common genes and DNA from its merged rows. This sample is represented by under 50,000 distinct CDR3 sequences; 5.2% of them were singletons. The ten largest clonotypes hold about a quarter of the sample. The time point label, read with the paper, signifies: sample taken at primary tumor resection. For TCR sequencing, whole RNA was extracted from tumor and nontumor lung tissue, or from cryopreserved PBMC samples, and no cell sorting was done. This specimen consisted of PBMCs, obtained at surgery. The receptors stem from a female donor with early-stage non-small cell lung cancer.

This clonotype was seen ten or more times. CDR3 nucleotide sequence: TGTGCCAGCGCCTTGTCCAATCAGCCCCAGCATTTT. Its translation: CASALSNQPQHF. The rearrangement links TRBV12-3 or TRBV12-4 to TRBJ1-5; D is uncertain. The CDR3 loop spans 12 amino acids. V dropped 8 bases and J dropped 3 bases, with 8 bases sitting between them.

This clonotype was seen only a few times. This chain connects TRBV5-1 to TRBJ2-7, with 9 bases that match TRBD1. CDR1 SGHRS and CDR2 YFSETQ come from the germline V gene. The CDR3 runs to 17 residues. J gave up 0 bases and V 2 bases, and 9 bases lay outside the gene matches. CDR3 in amino acids: CASSLTGTGFSSYEQYF. CDR3 in DNA: TGCGCCAGCAGCTTAACCGGGACAGGGTTCAGCTCCTACGAGCAGTACTTC.

This clonotype has more than one count but fewer than ten. The J gene is TRBJ2-2, the V gene TRBV19; a possible D gene is TRBD1 (7 bases). The V gene lost 8 bases and the J gene lost 5 bases, with 24 bases spanning the gap. The CDR3 runs 17 residues. Germline V gene data show CDR1 as LNHDA and CDR2 as SQIVND (reference sequence). The CDR3 here is CASYTGTVWRGTGELFF. Here the CDR3 DNA reads TGTGCCAGTTACACCGGGACAGTCTGGAGGGGTACCGGGGAGCTGTTTTTT.

This clonotype was detected many times. The chain couples TRBV5-6 to TRBJ1-6; 8 bases fit TRBD1. Germline V gene data show CDR1 as SGHDT and CDR2 as YYEEEE. The CDR3 runs 15 residues. V shed 2 bases, J shed 7 bases, and the junction held 5 bases outside the gene matches. The CDR3 region is CASSFQGARNSPLHF. The CDR3 coding sequence is TGTGCCAGCAGCTTCCAGGGGGCGCGGAATTCACCCCTCCACTTT.

Many counts were recorded for this clonotype. The chain carries TRBV7-2 and TRBJ1-6; D gene uncertain. The CDR3 has 14 residues. Germline CDR1 SGHTA, CDR2 FQGNSA. V was trimmed by 1 base and J by 3 bases, leaving 4 bases between them. This chain's CDR3 is CASSLDFYNSPLHF. CDR3 coding DNA: TGTGCCAGCAGCTTAGACTTCTATAATTCACCCCTCCACTTT.

This clonotype was seen at least ten times. The chain recombines TRBV11-3 with TRBJ2-2; TRBD2 might be the D (6 bases). CDR3 size: 14 residues. The V gene lost 2 bases and the J gene lost 11 bases, with 15 bases spanning the gap. Germline assignment: CDR1 SGHNT and CDR2 YENEEA. As DNA, the CDR3 is TGTGCCAGCAGCTTATCGACATTGCGGGGAGAGCTGTTTTTT. It yields the protein CASSLSTLRGELFF.

Ten or more counts support this clonotype. This chain links TRBV7-2 with TRBJ2-7; D is unresolved. Trimming took 6 bases from V and 2 from J, leaving 11 bases between them. Germline CDR1 is SGHTA and CDR2 is FQGNSA. CDR3 length equals 13 residues. CDR3 loop: CASSLPITYEQYF. CDR3 in DNA: TGTGCCAGCAGTTTACCGATTACCTACGAGCAGTACTTC.

This clonotype occurred many times. The rearrangement links TRBV15 to TRBJ2-1; tentatively, D is TRBD1 (6 bases). Trimming removed 8 bases from V and 0 bases from J, with 14 bases in between. This CDR3 contains 15 residues. Germline values: CDR1 LNHNV, CDR2 YYDKDF (reference sequence). In DNA form, the CDR3 reads TGTGCCACCCGGAAAACAGGGATCTCCTACAATGAGCAGTTCTTC. This encodes CATRKTGISYNEQFF.

This clonotype was counted many times. The chain recombines TRBV10-3 with TRBJ2-3; D is perhaps TRBD2 (5 bases). Deletions cut 0 bases from V and 2 bases from J, with 9 bases between. CDR3 length: 15 amino acids. Germline V gene lookup returns CDR1 ENHRY and CDR2 SYGVKD. The CDR3 nucleotides are TGTGCCATCAGTGAGTCGAAGCTAGCCACAGATACGCAGTATTTT. Translating gives CAISESKLATDTQYF.

Ten or more counts support this clonotype. V is TRBV12-3 or TRBV12-4 and J is TRBJ1-1; D is uncertain. CDR3 length equals 14 residues. V dropped 6 bases and J dropped 4 bases, with 15 bases sitting between them. The CDR3 sequence: CASRRFGEATEAFF. The CDR3 DNA sequence: TGTGCCAGCAGACGATTCGGGGAGGCCACTGAAGCTTTCTTT.

This clonotype was picked up a small number of times. This sequence joins TRBV5-4 and TRBJ1-6; D is possibly TRBD1 (5 bases). This CDR3 is built from 15 residues. Trimming pared 2 bases from V and 5 bases from J, leaving 11 bases between. Looked up from germline, CDR1 is SGHNT and CDR2 is YYREEE (reference sequence). The CDR3 DNA is TGTGCCAGCAGCTTCGGGGCAGGGAATAATTCACCCCTCCACTTT. Protein sequence: CASSFGAGNNSPLHF.

Within the sample, this clonotype is medium-sized (0.01 to 0.1%). The chain joins TRBV4-3 to TRBJ2-5; 8 nucleotides agree with TRBD1. The CDR3 extends over 14 amino acids. Germline lookup yields CDR1 LGHNA and CDR2 YSLEER. The junction had 3 bases not matched to a gene; V was cut back by 3 bases and J by 3 bases. In nucleotides, the CDR3 is TGCGCCAGCAGCCAGATGACAGGGGAAGAGACCCAGTACTTC. The encoded protein is CASSQMTGEETQYF.

Ten or more counts support this clonotype. This sequence joins TRBV20-1 and TRBJ2-3; 8 bases align to TRBD1. The CDR3 has 15 residues. The ends lost 0 bases at V and 6 bases at J; junction bases unmatched: 8. The germline V gene has CDR1 DFQATT and CDR2 SNEGSKA (reference sequence). Written as DNA, the CDR3 is TGCAGTGCTAGAGACCCCTTGAGACAGGGGGATACGCAGTATTTT. Its protein is CSARDPLRQGDTQYF.

This rearrangement joins TRBV20-1 to TRBJ1-1, with D perhaps matching TRBD1 (5 bases). The V end was cut by 6 bases, the J end by 4 bases, with 15 bases between. The CDR3 spans 13 residues. Germline assignment: CDR1 DFQATT and CDR2 SNEGSKA (reference sequence). The CDR3 loop reads CSAADNSRTEAFF. In nucleotides, the CDR3 is TGCAGTGCCGCGGACAATTCACGCACTGAAGCTTTCTTT.

The chain couples TRBV6-1 to TRBJ2-5, with 8 positions matching TRBD1. This CDR3 is 14 amino acids long. V was clipped by 4 bases and J by 10 bases; unmatched bases: 11. CDR1 is MNHNS and CDR2 is SASEGT in the germline V gene. CDR3 loop: CASSASTGAGVQYF. In DNA form, the CDR3 reads TGTGCCAGCAGTGCGTCGACAGGGGCCGGAGTCCAGTACTTC.

In this sample, this clonotype turned up many times. The rearrangement links TRBV6-1 to TRBJ2-7; tentative D call: TRBD2 (5 bases). V lost 3 bases and J lost 5, with 11 bases in between. This CDR3 spans 13 amino acids. Germline-derived CDR1 and CDR2 are MNHNS and SASEGT. In DNA form, the CDR3 reads TGTGCCAGCAGTGACGGGAACCCGGACGAGCAGTACTTC. Translating it yields CASSDGNPDEQYF.

This clonotype was counted between two and nine times. The genes are TRBV5-1 and TRBJ1-1; a possible D gene is TRBD1 (5 bases). This CDR3 has 16 residues. V was pared by 4 bases and J by 5 bases, with 21 bases between. CDR1 SGHRS and CDR2 YFSETQ come from the germline V gene. The CDR3 spells CASSLSGAGQGTEAFF. In DNA, the CDR3 is TGCGCCAGCAGCCTCAGTGGCGCGGGGCAGGGAACTGAAGCTTTCTTT.

This clonotype was found many times. V and J are TRBV29-1 and TRBJ2-5; 9 bases agree with TRBD2. Germline trimming cut 2 bases from V and 5 bases from J; bases unmatched to any gene: 6. This CDR3 has 14 residues. CDR1 SQVTM and CDR2 ANQGSEA come from the germline V gene. The DNA of the CDR3 is TGCAGCGTTGAATCGGCGGGGGGGCCTGAGACCCAGTACTTC. The encoded protein is CSVESAGGPETQYF.

This clonotype showed up many times. The chain employs TRBV7-3 and TRBJ2-1; D ambiguous. The V and J ends lost 1 base and 6 bases respectively, with 19 bases between them. Germline loops: CDR1 SGHTA, CDR2 FQGTGA. The CDR3 totals 17 residues. The CDR3 region is CASSLMPSVTFSNEQFF. Here the CDR3 DNA reads TGTGCCAGCAGCTTAATGCCTTCAGTAACGTTCAGCAATGAGCAGTTCTTC.

The table lists this clonotype with many counts. The chain joins TRBV6-2 or TRBV6-3 to TRBJ1-6, with D hard to call. Trimming left V 0 bases short and J 9 bases short, with 9 bases between. The CDR3 sequence is 14 residues long. Germline V gene data show CDR1 as MNHEY and CDR2 as SVGEGT. Here the CDR3 DNA reads TGTGCCAGCAGTTACTCAAGAGGGATTTCACCCCTCCACTTT. Translating gives CASSYSRGISPLHF.

V and J are TRBV7-2 and TRBJ2-3; D is possibly TRBD1 (5 bases). Trimming removed 4 bases from V and 0 bases from J, with 11 bases in between. CDR1 is SGHTA, CDR2 FQGNSA, per germline. The CDR3 is 15 amino acids. The CDR3 bases are TGTGCCAGCAGCTGGACACGTAAAAGCACAGATACGCAGTATTTT. As protein: CASSWTRKSTDTQYF. The variable domain in full, with the rest retrieved from reference TRBV7-2 and TRBJ2-3, is GAGVSQSPSNKVTEKGKDVELRCDPISGHTALYWYRQSLGQGLEFLIYFQGNSAPDKSGLPSDRFSAERTGGSVSTLTIQRTQQEDSAVYLCASSWTRKSTDTQYFGPGTRLTVL.

This clonotype appeared a few times. The genes are TRBV2 and TRBJ1-2; TRBD1 matches 7 bases. Germline V gene lookup returns CDR1 SNHLY and CDR2 FYNNEI. The CDR3 runs to 14 residues. V lost 6 bases to trimming and J lost 2 bases; unmatched junction nucleotides: 6. The CDR3 loop is CASSEGQRNYGYTF. Here the CDR3 DNA reads TGTGCCAGCAGCGAGGGACAGCGGAACTATGGCTACACCTTC.

The rearrangement links TRBV12-3 or TRBV12-4 to TRBJ2-5; D assignment may be TRBD1 or TRBD2 (5 bases each). The CDR3 is 20 residues long. The V gene lost 7 bases and the J gene lost 1 base, with 31 bases spanning the gap. The CDR3 reads CASTSLPRFGGGVLQETQYF. The CDR3 nucleotides read TGTGCCAGCACCTCTCTTCCCAGATTTGGTGGGGGTGTCCTCCAAGAGACCCAGTACTTC.

The rearrangement uses TRBV9 and TRBJ2-2; possible D gene TRBD1, 6 bases. V lost 0 bases and J 3 bases, leaving 12 bases between the germline ends. This CDR3 is 16 amino acids long. The germline gives CDR1 SGDLS, CDR2 YYNGEE. The CDR3 sequence is CASSVVAGAHTGELFF. The CDR3 nucleotides are TGTGCCAGCAGCGTAGTTGCAGGGGCGCACACCGGGGAGCTGTTTTTT.

This clonotype has a handful of counts. The gene calls are TRBV20-1 and TRBJ2-5, with D unresolved. The CDR3 is 14 residues long. Trimming removed 7 bases at V and 2 bases at J, with 17 bases between. Germline assignment: CDR1 DFQATT and CDR2 SNEGSKA (reference sequence). CDR3 protein: CSVDGPRHQETQYF. DNA of the CDR3: TGCAGTGTCGATGGGCCCCGACATCAAGAGACCCAGTACTTC.

This sequence joins TRBV12-3 or TRBV12-4 and TRBJ2-6; tentative D call: TRBD1 (5 bases). V was trimmed by 5 bases and J by 2 bases, leaving 13 bases between them. The CDR3 is 16 residues long. For the CDR3, the DNA is TGTGCCAGCAGTGTAATCACAGGTACTGGGGCCAACGTCCTGACTTTC. It encodes CASSVITGTGANVLTF.

Only a few counts were recorded for this clonotype. V gene TRBV19 combines with J gene TRBJ1-1, with D uncertain. CDR3 length: 15 residues. The germline V gene encodes CDR1 LNHDA and CDR2 SQIVND (reference sequence). V lost 7 bases, J lost 10 bases, and 25 bases lay in between. The CDR3 DNA follows: TGTGCCAGTACTACGCGGACGCGAACAAACCCCCGAGCTTTCTTT. Residues: CASTTRTRTNPRAFF.

The chain is built from TRBV6-5 and TRBJ2-3; weak D call: TRBD2 (5 bases). Germline CDR1 reads MNHEY; CDR2 reads SVGAGI. This CDR3 comprises 13 residues. V lost 6 bases and J 6 bases, leaving 13 bases between the germline ends. CDR3 bases: TGTGCCAGCAGGGACGGGATTTACGATACGCAGTATTTT. Its protein is CASRDGIYDTQYF.

The V call is TRBV9, the J call TRBJ2-3, with TRBD2 identical over 7 bases. V lost 0 bases and J lost 1; bases outside the gene matches: 5. The CDR3 sequence is 16 residues long. CDR1 is SGDLS and CDR2 is YYNGEE in the germline V gene. The CDR3 reads CASSVVPSGRTDTQYF. As DNA, the CDR3 is TGTGCCAGCAGCGTAGTGCCTAGCGGCCGCACAGATACGCAGTATTTT.